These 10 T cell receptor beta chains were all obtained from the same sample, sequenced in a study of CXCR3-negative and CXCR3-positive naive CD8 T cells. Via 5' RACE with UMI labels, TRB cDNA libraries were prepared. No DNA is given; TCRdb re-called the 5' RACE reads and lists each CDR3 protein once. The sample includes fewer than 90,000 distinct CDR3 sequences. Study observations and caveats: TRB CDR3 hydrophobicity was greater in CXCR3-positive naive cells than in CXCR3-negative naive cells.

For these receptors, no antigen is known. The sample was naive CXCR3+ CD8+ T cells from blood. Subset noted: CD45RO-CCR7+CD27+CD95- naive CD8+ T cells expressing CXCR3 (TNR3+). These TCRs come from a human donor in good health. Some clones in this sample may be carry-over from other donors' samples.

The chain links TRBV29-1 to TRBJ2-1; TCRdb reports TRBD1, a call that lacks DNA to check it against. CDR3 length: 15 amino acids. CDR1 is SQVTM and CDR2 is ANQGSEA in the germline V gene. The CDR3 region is CSVGGREASYNEQFF.

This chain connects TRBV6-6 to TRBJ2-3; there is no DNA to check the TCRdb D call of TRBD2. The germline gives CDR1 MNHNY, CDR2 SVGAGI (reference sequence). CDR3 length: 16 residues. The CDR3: CASSSIATMGPDTQYF.

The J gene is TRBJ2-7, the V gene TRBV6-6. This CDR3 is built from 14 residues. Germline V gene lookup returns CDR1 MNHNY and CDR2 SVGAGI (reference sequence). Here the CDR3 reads CASSYGISSYEQYF.

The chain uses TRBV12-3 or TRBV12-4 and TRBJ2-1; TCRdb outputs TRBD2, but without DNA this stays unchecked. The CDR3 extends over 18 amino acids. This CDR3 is CASSLTGLAESSYNEQFF.

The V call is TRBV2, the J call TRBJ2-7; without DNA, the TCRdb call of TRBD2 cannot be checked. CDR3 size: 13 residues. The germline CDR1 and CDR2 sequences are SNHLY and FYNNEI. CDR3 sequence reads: CASGDSYGDEQYF.

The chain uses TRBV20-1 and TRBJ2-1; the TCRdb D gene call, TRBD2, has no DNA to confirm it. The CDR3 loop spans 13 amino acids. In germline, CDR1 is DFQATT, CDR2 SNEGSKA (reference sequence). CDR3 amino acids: CSAPGLVYNEQFF.

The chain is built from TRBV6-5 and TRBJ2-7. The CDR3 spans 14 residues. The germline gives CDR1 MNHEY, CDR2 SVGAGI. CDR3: CASSSLTESCEQYF.

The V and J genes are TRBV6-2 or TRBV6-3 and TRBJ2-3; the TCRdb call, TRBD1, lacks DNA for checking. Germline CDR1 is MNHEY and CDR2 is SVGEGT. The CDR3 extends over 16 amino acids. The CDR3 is CASRRLSASSTDTQYF.

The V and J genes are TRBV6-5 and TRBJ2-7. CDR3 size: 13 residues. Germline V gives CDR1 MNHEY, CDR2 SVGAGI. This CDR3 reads CASTGQGVHEQYF.

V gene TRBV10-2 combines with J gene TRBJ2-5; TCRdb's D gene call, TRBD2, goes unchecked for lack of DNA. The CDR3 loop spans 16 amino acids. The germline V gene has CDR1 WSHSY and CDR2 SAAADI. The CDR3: CASSPTRASGGETQYF.